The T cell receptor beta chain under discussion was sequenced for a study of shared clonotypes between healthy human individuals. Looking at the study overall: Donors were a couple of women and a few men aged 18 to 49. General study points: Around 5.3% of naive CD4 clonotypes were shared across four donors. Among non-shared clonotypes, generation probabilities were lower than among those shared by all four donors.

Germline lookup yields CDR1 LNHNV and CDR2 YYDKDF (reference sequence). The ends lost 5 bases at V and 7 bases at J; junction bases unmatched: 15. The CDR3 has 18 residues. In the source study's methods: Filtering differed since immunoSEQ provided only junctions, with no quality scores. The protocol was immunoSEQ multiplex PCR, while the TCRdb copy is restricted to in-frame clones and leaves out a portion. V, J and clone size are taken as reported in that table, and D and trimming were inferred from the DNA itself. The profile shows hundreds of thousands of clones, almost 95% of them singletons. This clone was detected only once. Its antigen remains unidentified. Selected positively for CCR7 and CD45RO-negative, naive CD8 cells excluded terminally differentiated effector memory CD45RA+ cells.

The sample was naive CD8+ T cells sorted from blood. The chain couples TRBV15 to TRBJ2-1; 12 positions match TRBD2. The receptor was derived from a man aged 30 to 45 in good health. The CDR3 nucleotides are TGTGCCACCAGCCCCAGATGGGCCCTAGCGGGAGGGCAAAATGAGCAGTTCTTC. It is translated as CATSPRWALAGGQNEQFF.